The source of this T cell receptor beta chain is a study of a mutant IDH1 vaccine in newly diagnosed glioma. Study as a whole: Radiotherapy alone preceded vaccination by 4-6 weeks; alternatively, vaccination started with temozolomide cycles. Males made up about 60% and females approximately 38% of treated patients, whose mean age was approximately 40 years. Previous treatment comprised radiotherapy, temozolomide, or both, mostly both.

The CDR3 covers 13 residues. Trimming cost V 7 bases and J 4 bases, with 13 bases left between them. Germline loops: CDR1 MNHEY, CDR2 SMNVEV (reference sequence). Documented time point: week 23, last vaccination. Doses consisted of 300 ug of mutant IDH1 20-mer peptide each, paired with topical imiquimod. Whole-study results and caveats: Induction of immune responses by the vaccine occurred in approximately 93% of patients.

TCRdb's copy holds only in-frame clones and misses some; the assay was immunoSEQ multiplex PCR. The sample carries about 56,000 clones, around 87% recorded once. On this clone itself: Antigen: not known.

The TCR sequence derives from a man aged 40-55 years with glioma. The genes are TRBV27 and TRBJ1-2; D possibly corresponds to TRBD1 (6 bases). This sample comprised PBMCs, obtained from a glioma patient whose treatment included an IDH1 peptide vaccine. The CDR3 spells CASKVGAGYGYTF. The CDR3 bases are TGTGCCAGCAAGGTGGGGGCTGGCTATGGCTACACCTTC.